The clone carrying this T cell receptor (beta chain) was picked up a small number of times. The source of the sample is a study of control samples from healthy donors and cancer patients. The ends lost 5 bases at V and 7 bases at J; junction bases unmatched: 4. This CDR3 is 12 amino acids long. CDR1 SGHAT and CDR2 FQNNGV come from the germline V gene. Repertoires were generated with immunoSEQ multiplex PCR, while TCRdb's copy carries only in-frame clones and drops some. This sample has around 90,000 clones; over 80% occur once, and the top ten carry roughly 18%. V usage is TRBV11-2 and J usage is TRBJ1-2, with 7 bases fitting TRBD1. The origin of this receptor is a man younger than 45 in good health. The sequenced sample consisted of blood. The CDR3 spells CASSPYRGGYTF. Written as DNA, the CDR3 is TGTGCCAGCAGCCCCTACAGGGGTGGCTACACCTTC. The variable domain in full, completed from reference TRBV11-2 and TRBJ1-2, reads EAGVAQSPRYKIIEKRQSVAFWCNPISGHATLYWYQQILGQGPKLLIQFQNNGVVDDSQLPKDRFSAERLKGVDSTLKIQPAKLEDSAVYLCASSPYRGGYTFGSGTRLTVV.